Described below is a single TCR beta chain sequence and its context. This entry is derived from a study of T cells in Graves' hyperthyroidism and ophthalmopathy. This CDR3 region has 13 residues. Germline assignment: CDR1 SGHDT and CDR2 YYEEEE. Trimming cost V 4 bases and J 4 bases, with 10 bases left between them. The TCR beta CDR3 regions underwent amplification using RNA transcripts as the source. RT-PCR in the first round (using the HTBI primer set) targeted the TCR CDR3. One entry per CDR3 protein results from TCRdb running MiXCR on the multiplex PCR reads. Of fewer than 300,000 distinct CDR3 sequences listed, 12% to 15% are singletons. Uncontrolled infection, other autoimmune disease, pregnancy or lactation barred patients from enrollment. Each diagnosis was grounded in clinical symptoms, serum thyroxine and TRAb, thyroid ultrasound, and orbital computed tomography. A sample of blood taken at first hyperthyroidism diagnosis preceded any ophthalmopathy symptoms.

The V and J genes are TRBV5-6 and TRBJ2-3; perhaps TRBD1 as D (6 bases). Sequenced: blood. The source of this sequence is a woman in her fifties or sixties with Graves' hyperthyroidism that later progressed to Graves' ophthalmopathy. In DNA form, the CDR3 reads TGTGCCAGCAGCCGGACAGTAGCAGATACGCAGTATTTT. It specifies CASSRTVADTQYF.